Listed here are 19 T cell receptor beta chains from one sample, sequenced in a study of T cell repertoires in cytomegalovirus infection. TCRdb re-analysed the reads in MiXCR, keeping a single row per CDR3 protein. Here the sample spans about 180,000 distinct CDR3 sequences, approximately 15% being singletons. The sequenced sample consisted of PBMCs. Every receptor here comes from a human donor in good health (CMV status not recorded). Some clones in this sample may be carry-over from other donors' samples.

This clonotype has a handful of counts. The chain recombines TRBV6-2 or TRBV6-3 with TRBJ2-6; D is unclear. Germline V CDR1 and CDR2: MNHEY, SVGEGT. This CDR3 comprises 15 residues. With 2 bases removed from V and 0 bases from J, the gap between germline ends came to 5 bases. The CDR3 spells CASSYDGSGANVLTF. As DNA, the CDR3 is TGTGCCAGCAGTTACGACGGCTCTGGGGCCAACGTCCTGACTTTC.

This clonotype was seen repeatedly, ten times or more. The DNA for the CDR3 is TGTGCCAGCAGCAAAGGTCTGGGCGGGTATGGCTACACCTTC. It is translated as CASSKGLGGYGYTF. The V call is TRBV12-3 or TRBV12-4, the J call TRBJ1-2, with unresolved D. Trimming cost V 6 bases and J 5 bases, with 16 bases left between them. This CDR3 comprises 14 residues.

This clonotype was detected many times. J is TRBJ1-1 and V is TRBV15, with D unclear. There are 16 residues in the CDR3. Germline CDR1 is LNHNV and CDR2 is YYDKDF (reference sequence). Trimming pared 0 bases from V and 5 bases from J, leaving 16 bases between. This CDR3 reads CATSRDLLQGGTEAFF. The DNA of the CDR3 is TGTGCCACCAGCAGAGATTTGTTACAAGGAGGAACTGAAGCTTTCTTT.

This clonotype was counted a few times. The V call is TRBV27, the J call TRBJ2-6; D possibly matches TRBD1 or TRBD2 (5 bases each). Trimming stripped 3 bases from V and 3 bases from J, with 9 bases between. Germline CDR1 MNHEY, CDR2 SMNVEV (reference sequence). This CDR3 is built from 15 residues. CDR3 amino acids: CASSFVGVGANVLTF. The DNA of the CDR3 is TGTGCCAGCAGTTTCGTGGGGGTTGGGGCCAACGTCCTGACTTTC.

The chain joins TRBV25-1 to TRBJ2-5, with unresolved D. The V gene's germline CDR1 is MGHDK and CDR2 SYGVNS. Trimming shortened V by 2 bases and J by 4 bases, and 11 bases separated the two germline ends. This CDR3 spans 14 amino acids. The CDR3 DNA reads TGTGCCAGCAGTGAAAAGGGAAGCAGAGAGACCCAGTACTTC. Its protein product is CASSEKGSRETQYF. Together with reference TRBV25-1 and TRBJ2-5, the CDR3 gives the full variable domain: EADIYQTPRYLVIGTGKKITLECSQTMGHDKMYWYQQDPGMELHLIHYSYGVNSTEKGDLSSESTVSRIRTEHFPLTLESARPSHTSQYLCASSEKGSRETQYFGPGTRLLVL.

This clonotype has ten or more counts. The CDR3 nucleotides read TGTGCCAGCAGCCCCGGCGCTTACGAGCAGTACTTC. The encoded protein is CASSPGAYEQYF. The chain joins TRBV7-2 to TRBJ2-7; no firm D call. Germline assignment: CDR1 SGHTA and CDR2 FQGNSA. The CDR3 consists of 12 residues. V lost 5 bases, J lost 4 bases, and 9 bases lay in between.

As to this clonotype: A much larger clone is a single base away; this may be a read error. Here the CDR3 reads CASSSMTVVEYEQYF. Here the CDR3 DNA reads TGTGCCAGCAGCTCCATGACCGTTGTCGAGTACGAGCAGTACTTC. V is TRBV7-4 and J is TRBJ2-7; no reliable D call. Trimming shortened V by 4 bases and J by 4 bases, and 17 bases separated the two germline ends. Germline loops: CDR1 SGHVT, CDR2 SQSDAQ. This CDR3 is 15 amino acids long. Full variable domain (rest looked up from reference TRBV7-4 and TRBJ2-7): GAGVSQSPRYKVAKRGRDVALRCDSISGHVTLYWYRQTLGQGSEVLTYSQSDAQRDKSGRPSGRFSAERPERSVSTLKIQRTEQGDSAVYLCASSSMTVVEYEQYFGPGTRLTVT.

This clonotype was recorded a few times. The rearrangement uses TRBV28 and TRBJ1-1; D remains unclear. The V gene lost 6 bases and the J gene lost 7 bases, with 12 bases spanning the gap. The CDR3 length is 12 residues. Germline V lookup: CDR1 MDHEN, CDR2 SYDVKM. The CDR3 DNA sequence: TGTGCCAGCAGCTATCAGCGGGGTGAAGCTTTCTTT. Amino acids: CASSYQRGEAFF.

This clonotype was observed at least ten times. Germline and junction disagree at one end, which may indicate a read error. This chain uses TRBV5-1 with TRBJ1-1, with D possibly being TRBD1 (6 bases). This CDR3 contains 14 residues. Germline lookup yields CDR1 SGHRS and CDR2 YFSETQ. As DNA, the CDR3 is TGTGCCAGCAGCCTGACAGGACCGAACACTGAAGCTTTCTTT. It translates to CASSLTGPNTEAFF.

The CDR3 protein is CSARLNRDPTDTQYF. The DNA for the CDR3 is TGCAGTGCCCGCCTTAACCGGGACCCCACAGATACGCAGTATTTT. The chain uses TRBV20-1 and TRBJ2-3, with D perhaps given as TRBD1 or TRBD2 (5 bases each). Deletions cut 6 bases from V and 2 bases from J, with 18 bases between. CDR3 length equals 15 residues. Germline CDR1 is DFQATT and CDR2 is SNEGSKA (reference sequence).

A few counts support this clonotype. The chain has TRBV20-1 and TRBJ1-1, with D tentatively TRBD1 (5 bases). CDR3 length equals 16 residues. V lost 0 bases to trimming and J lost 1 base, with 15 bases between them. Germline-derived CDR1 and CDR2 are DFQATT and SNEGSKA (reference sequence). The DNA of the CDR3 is TGCAGTGCTAGAGATGGGAGTGGGACGGGGAACACTGAAGCTTTCTTT. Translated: CSARDGSGTGNTEAFF.

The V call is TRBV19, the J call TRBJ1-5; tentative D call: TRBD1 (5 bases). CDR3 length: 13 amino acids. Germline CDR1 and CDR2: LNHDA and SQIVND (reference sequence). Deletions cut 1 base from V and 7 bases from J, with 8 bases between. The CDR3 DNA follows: TGTGCCAGTAGTATAGGGTGGGGCCAGCCCCAGCATTTT. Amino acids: CASSIGWGQPQHF.

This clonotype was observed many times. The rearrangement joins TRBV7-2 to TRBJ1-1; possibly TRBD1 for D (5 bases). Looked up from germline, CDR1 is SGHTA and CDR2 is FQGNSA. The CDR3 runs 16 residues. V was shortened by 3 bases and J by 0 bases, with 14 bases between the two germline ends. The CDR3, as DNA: TGTGCCAGCAGCTTCAGGGCAGGAATTATGAACACTGAAGCTTTCTTT. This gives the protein CASSFRAGIMNTEAFF. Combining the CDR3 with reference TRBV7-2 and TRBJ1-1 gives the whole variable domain GAGVSQSPSNKVTEKGKDVELRCDPISGHTALYWYRQSLGQGLEFLIYFQGNSAPDKSGLPSDRFSAERTGGSVSTLTIQRTQQEDSAVYLCASSFRAGIMNTEAFFGQGTRLTVV.

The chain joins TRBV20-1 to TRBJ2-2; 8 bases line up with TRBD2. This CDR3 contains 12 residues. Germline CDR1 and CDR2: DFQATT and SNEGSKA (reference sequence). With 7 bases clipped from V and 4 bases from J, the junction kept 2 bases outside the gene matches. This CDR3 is CSVSGATGELFF. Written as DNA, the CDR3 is TGCAGTGTTAGCGGGGCCACCGGGGAGCTGTTTTTT.

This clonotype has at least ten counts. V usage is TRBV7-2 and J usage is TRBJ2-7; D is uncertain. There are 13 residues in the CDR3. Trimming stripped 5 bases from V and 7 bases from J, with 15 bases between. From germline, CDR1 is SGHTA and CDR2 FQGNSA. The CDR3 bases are TGTGCCAGCAGCCTTCGGATCCTTCAGGAGCAGTACTTC. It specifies CASSLRILQEQYF. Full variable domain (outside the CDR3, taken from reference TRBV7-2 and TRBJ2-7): GAGVSQSPSNKVTEKGKDVELRCDPISGHTALYWYRQSLGQGLEFLIYFQGNSAPDKSGLPSDRFSAERTGGSVSTLTIQRTQQEDSAVYLCASSLRILQEQYFGPGTRLTVT.

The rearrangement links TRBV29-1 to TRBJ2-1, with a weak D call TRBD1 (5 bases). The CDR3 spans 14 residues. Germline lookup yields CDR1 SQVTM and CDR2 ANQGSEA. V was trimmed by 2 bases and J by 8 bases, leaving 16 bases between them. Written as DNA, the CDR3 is TGCAGCGTTGAACGACAGCAAAGTGGCGATGAGCAGTTCTTC. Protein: CSVERQQSGDEQFF.

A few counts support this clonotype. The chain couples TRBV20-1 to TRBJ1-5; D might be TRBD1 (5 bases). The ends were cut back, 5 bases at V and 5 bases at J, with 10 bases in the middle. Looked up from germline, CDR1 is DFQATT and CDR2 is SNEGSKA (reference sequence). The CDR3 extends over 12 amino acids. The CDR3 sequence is CSAVTGDQPQHF. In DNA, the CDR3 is TGCAGTGCTGTAACAGGCGATCAGCCCCAGCATTTT.

In DNA form, the CDR3 reads TGTGCCAGCAACACCGACGGGACTGCCTACGAGCAGTACTTC. Protein sequence: CASNTDGTAYEQYF. This chain connects TRBV6-2 or TRBV6-3 to TRBJ2-7, with a weak D call TRBD2 (6 bases). Germline V gene sequence: CDR1 MNHEY, CDR2 SVGEGT. The CDR3 is 14 residues long. V dropped 7 bases and J dropped 2 bases, with 15 bases sitting between them.

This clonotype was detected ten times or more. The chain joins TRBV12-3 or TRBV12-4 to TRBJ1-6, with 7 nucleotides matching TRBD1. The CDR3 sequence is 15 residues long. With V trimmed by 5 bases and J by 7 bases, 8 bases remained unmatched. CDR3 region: CASSPQGGWNSPLHF. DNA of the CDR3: TGTGCCAGCAGTCCGCAGGGGGGTTGGAATTCACCCCTCCACTTT.